This note documents a single TCR beta chain sequence. Its antigen is unknown. This entry is derived from a study of HIV-infected children after antiretroviral therapy interruption. Turning to the study itself: Children were on planned treatment interruption or continuous treatment. Continuous-treatment samples came from weeks 0, 48 and 150. Regarding the study as a whole: Naive CD4+ CDR3 sharing between time points fell after interruption began.

In germline, CDR1 is KGHSH, CDR2 LQKENI. Trimming took off 2 bases at V and 0 bases at J, with 14 bases between the two ends. This CDR3 comprises 18 residues. Described treatment: PENTA 11 planned treatment interruption arm or continuous ART arm. Naive CD4+ CD45RA+ CD45RO- T cells were FACS-sorted from thawed PBMCs. A 3' RACE protocol on RNA, with unique molecular identifiers, produced the TCR library. TCRdb re-called the 3' RACE reads with MiXCR, one entry per CDR3 protein. The repertoire consists of roughly 16,000 distinct CDR3 sequences, with roughly 3.4% occurring once and the leading ten covering about 5.4%.

The clonotype was recovered from a child between 2 and 17 years old with HIV. The chain carries TRBV18 and TRBJ2-6; D gene ambiguous. The input for sequencing was CD45RA+ CD4+ T cells from PBMCs, taken from a donor given antiretroviral therapy, either interrupted or continuous. As for subset: naive CD4+ CD45RA+ CD45RO- T cells. The CDR3 here is CASSPGASLSSGANVLTF. CDR3 DNA: TGTGCCAGCTCACCAGGTGCGTCCCTCAGCTCTGGGGCCAACGTCCTGACTTTC.